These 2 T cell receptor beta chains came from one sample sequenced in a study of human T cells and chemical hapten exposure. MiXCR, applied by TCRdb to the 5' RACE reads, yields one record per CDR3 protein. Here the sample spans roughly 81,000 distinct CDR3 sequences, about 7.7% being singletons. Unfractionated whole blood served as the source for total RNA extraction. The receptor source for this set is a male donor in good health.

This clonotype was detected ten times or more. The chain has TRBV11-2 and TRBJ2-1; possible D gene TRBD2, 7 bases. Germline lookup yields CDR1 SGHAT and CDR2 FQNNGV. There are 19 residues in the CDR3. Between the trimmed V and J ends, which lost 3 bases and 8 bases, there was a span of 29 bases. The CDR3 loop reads CASSFSGTRGQQTPDEQFF. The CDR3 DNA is TGTGCCAGCAGCTTCAGCGGGACAAGGGGCCAGCAAACACCCGATGAGCAGTTCTTC.

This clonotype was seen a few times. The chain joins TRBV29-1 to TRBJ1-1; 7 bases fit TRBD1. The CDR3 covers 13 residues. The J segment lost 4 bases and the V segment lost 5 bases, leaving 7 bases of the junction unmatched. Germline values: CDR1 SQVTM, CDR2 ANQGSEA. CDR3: CSVLRQGGTEAFF. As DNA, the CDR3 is TGCAGCGTTCTTAGACAGGGCGGCACTGAAGCTTTCTTT.